This T cell receptor (beta chain) was recovered during a study of cytomegalovirus exposure and HLA in healthy donors. Unmatched junction bases numbered 13, after V lost 8 bases and J lost 5 bases. Per germline, CDR1 MNHEY and CDR2 SVGAGI. The CDR3 totals 15 residues. Use of 60 Vbeta and 13 Jbeta primers characterized the PCR. The method was immunoSEQ multiplex PCR; TCRdb's version includes in-frame clones alone and lacks a portion of them. Among more than 130,000 clones listed, approximately 70% were seen once. Regarding the study as a whole: There was a cluster of highly shared sequence variants that was likely a sequencing artifact. Rarity characterized most TCR sequences, yet some public TCRs appeared in many donors.

Turning to this clone: Its antigen is not known.

The genes are TRBV6-5 and TRBJ2-7; TRBD2 matches at 9 bases. Sequencing was done on a sample of PBMCs. The sequence came from a human donor in good health. CDR3 in DNA: TGTGCCAGCCAGGCTGAGTTTGCGGGAGGGCACGAGCAGTACTTC. Translation gives CASQAEFAGGHEQYF.